The T cell receptor beta chain described here comes from a study of blood T cells in healthy people across ages (dated by TCRdb to 2015 to 2017). About the study as a whole: In model experiments, template switching captured roughly one uniquely barcoded TCR beta cDNA molecule for every two T cells. Age-related changes in TCR beta repertoire diversity were measured in the study by deep sequencing normalized with unique cDNA molecular identifiers. For two donors (one aged 18 to 29 and one aged 80 or older), the study analyzed two additional independent replicas of 1 million unique cDNA reads from the same blood draw. The donors were split into four age groups: young (average 16 years), middle-aged (roughly 42), aged (over 55) and long-lived (about 82).

Including the terminal cysteine and phenylalanine, the CDR3 comprises 15 residues. Only the CDR3 part of the read is kept: 45 bases, read in frame from the first base. Looking up the germline V gene (reference sequence) yields CDR1 DFQATT and CDR2 SNEGSKA. The 39 donors, aged roughly 6 to 95 years, were systemically healthy Caucasian individuals from Russia. About 9.1 milliliters of peripheral blood were collected from each donor into EDTA-treated Vacutainer tubes. Ficoll-Paque density-gradient centrifugation was used to isolate PBMCs, with at least 7 million per sample. Total RNA, at least 5 micrograms per sample, was extracted from PBMCs with Trizol reagent. The percentages of naive CD45RAhigh/CD27high T cells were determined by flow cytometry on a PBMC aliquot from every donor. Comments on this clonotype: No cognate antigen has been identified for it. The input lacks base qualities; no much larger clone sits a single base away.

What the work shows at the level of the full study, not this receptor alone: Bulk unsorted PBMC profiling prevented conclusive comparison of naive and antigen-experienced compartments. Compared with the aged group, the long-lived group had more naive CD4+ T cells, fewer expanded clones and increased TCR diversity, suggesting age selection. A strong correlation was found between observed TCR beta diversity and the percentage of naive T cells measured by flow cytometry. Because the CMV infection status of the donors was unknown, age-related changes in expanded clonotypes may potentially have been confounded. Estimates of total diversity based on one million sequenced T cells were regarded as lower bounds and as underestimates. As age increased, observed TCR beta diversity per million T cells dropped in a roughly linear way, and a significant reduction was already evident by age 40.

Libraries were made using 5' RACE. The sequencer listed for this sample is Illumina HiSeq 2500. A second 7 to 11 cycle PCR used a sample-barcoded 5' primer and a J-beta primer mix. A template-switch 5' adaptor carrying 12 random nucleotides introduced a unique molecular identifier onto each TCR beta cDNA molecule. At least 3 million CDR3-containing paired-end reads were obtained from each sample. First-strand cDNA synthesis was performed from all RNA using the Mint cDNA synthesis kit, with priming by a TRBC-specific oligonucleotide. After uracil-DNA glycosylase treatment, a first 18-cycle PCR used universal primers M1SS and BC2_uni_R on all cDNA. On the study's bioinformatics: Normalization of each sample was performed by random selection of 1 million high-quality reads, each carrying a distinct molecular identifier. Instead of being binned into consensus sequences, reads with shared molecular identifiers were discarded. MiTCR, run with a Q25 quality threshold and the strictest error-elimination algorithm, handled CDR3 identification, clonotype clustering and error correction. A nonparametric unseen species model with Euler transformation was used to estimate lower-bound total TCR beta diversity. TCRdb ran its own pipeline on the public reads, namely fastp trimming at Q25 and MiXCR clone calling, and kept in-frame beta chains. Records with the same CDR3 protein are collapsed into one entry carrying the most frequent genes and DNA. Here the V and J calls rest on TCRdb's processing, not on the authors' analysis. The sample table lists 600,000 to 900,000 distinct CDR3 sequences, roughly 25% of them with a count of one. The ten largest clones represent about 3% of the sample.

The same specimen was also included in a second study, on T cells of mothers and their children. As that second study puts it: The donors were nine systemically healthy Caucasian individuals, made up of three mothers and their six children. cDNA synthesis used all of the extracted RNA, with 1.5 ug of RNA in each 15 ul reaction. In the second PCR, sample barcodes and 2-4 random nucleotides were introduced via the M1S primer. More than 8 million TCR beta CDR3 reads were obtained from each mother, and millions of reads were obtained from each child. In both related and unrelated pairs, thymic selection shapes the output of TCR recombination in a similar way, with inherited differences having only a minor effect. Normalized repertoire overlap in related mother-child pairs was always slightly higher than in unrelated mother-child pairs, but the difference was never significant. Persistent microchimeric T cell clones were not detected, at a sensitivity of around 100 clones per million clonotypes. In the study, deep NGS was used to compare the TCR beta repertoires of mothers and children, and features distinguishing related mother-child pairs from unrelated individuals were sought. Mothers averaged about 40 +/- 4 years of age and children averaged approximately 11 +/- 4 years. After adapters were ligated using NEBNext reagents, the libraries underwent 100+100 nt paired-end sequencing on an Illumina HiSeq 2000. Mother and child libraries were prepared a month apart and sequenced in separate runs to prevent cross-contamination. Between roughly 500,000 and 2,300,000 distinct TCR beta clonotypes were identified per donor. Naive TCR beta clonotypes were estimated from low-frequency clonotypes matched to each donor's FACS-determined naive share, without sorting.

The sample consisted of blood. In this chain, TRBV20-1 is recombined with TRBJ2-5; matching of 7 bases hints at TRBD1 as the D gene. The J call could be wrong; TRBJ2-1 is a better fit for the DNA end. This clonotype was obtained from a boy aged 5 to 17 in good health. CDR3 region: CSARLTRGDLNEQFF. The DNA sequence is given as TGCAGTGCTAGATTGACCAGGGGGGATTTGAATGAGCAGTTCTTC.